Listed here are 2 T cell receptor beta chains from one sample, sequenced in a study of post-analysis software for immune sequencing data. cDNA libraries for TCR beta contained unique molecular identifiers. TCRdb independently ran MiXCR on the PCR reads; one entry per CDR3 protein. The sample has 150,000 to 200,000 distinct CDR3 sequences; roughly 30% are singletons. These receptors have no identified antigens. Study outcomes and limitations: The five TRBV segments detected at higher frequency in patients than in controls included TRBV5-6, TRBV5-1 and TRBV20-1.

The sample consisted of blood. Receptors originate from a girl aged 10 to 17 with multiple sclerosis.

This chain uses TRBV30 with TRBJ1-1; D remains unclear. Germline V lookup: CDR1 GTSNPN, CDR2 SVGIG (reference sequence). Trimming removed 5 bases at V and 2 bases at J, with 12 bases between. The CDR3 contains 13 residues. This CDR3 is CAWDVRGNTEAFF. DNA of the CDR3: TGTGCCTGGGACGTCCGGGGAAACACTGAAGCTTTCTTT. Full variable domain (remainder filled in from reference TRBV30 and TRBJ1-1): SQTIHQWPATLVQPVGSPLSLECTVEGTSNPNLYWYRQAAGRGLQLLFYSVGIGQISSEVPQNLSASRPQDRQFILSSKKLLLSDSGFYLCAWDVRGNTEAFFGQGTRLTVV.

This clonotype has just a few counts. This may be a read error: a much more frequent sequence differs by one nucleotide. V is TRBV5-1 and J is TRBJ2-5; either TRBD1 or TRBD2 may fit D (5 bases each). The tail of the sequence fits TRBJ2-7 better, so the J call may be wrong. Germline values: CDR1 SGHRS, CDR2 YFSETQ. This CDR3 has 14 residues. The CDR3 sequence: CASSQGDWIYEQYF. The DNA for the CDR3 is TGCGCCAGCAGCCAGGGAGATTGGATATACGAGCAGTACTTC.